These 3 T cell receptor beta chains originate from one sample sequenced in a study of cytomegalovirus exposure and HLA in healthy donors. This PCR relied on a set of 60 Vbeta primers and 13 Jbeta primers. Method: immunoSEQ multiplex PCR; TCRdb's copy keeps in-frame clones and lacks some. The data contain 100,000 to 150,000 clones, less than 80% of them singletons. The sequenced sample was PBMCs. The receptors were sampled from a man in his forties in good health and CMV-seropositive.

This clone was counted only a few times. The rearrangement uses TRBV27 and TRBJ2-2; 7 bases agree with TRBD1. The CDR3 totals 14 residues. Trimming cost V 6 bases and J 1 base; bases outside gene matches: 2. Looked up from germline, CDR1 is MNHEY and CDR2 is SMNVEV (reference sequence). CDR3 region: CASRHRGNTGELFF. DNA of the CDR3: TGTGCCAGCAGACACAGGGGGAACACCGGGGAGCTGTTTTTT.

V is TRBV21-1 and J is TRBJ2-7; TRBD2 is the table's D call and was not checked against the DNA. TRBV21-1 corresponds to a pseudogene. The CDR3 is 15 residues long. This CDR3 is CASSKGLGGSDEQYF. As DNA, the CDR3 is TGTGCCAGCAGCAAAGGATTGGGGGGTAGCGACGAGCAGTACTTC.

This clone was recorded only once. The chain couples TRBV19 to TRBJ1-5, with no clear D. The length of the CDR3 is 13 residues. Trimming cost V 3 bases and J 4 bases, with 7 bases left between them. Per germline, CDR1 LNHDA and CDR2 SQIVND (reference sequence). CDR3 sequence: CASSISRNQPQHF. DNA for the CDR3: TGTGCCAGTAGTATTTCGAGGAATCAGCCCCAGCATTTT.